The 21 T cell receptor beta chains below come from one sample, sequenced in a study of blood T cells in healthy people across ages. A sample-barcoded 5' primer and a J-beta primer mix were used in a second PCR of roughly 6 to 12 cycles. MiXCR was run by TCRdb on the 5' RACE reads, yielding one entry per CDR3 protein. The sample has hundreds of thousands of distinct CDR3 sequences, about 36% seen once; the top ten hold approximately 13%. The sequencing sample was made of blood. These receptors came from a man younger than 35 in good health.

This clonotype was counted only a few times. The V and J genes are TRBV28 and TRBJ1-2, with 7 bases aligning to TRBD1. V gave up 3 bases and J gave up 0 bases; unmatched junction bases: 4. Germline V gene lookup returns CDR1 MDHEN and CDR2 SYDVKM. This CDR3 has 15 amino acids. In DNA, the CDR3 is TGTGCCAGCAGTTTCCAGGGGGGGACTAACTATGGCTACACCTTC. Translated: CASSFQGGTNYGYTF.

This clonotype was recorded a few times. The chain links TRBV2 to TRBJ2-3, with D uncertain. CDR3 size: 16 residues. The V gene lost 6 bases and the J gene lost 1 base, with 17 bases spanning the gap. CDR1 and CDR2 from the germline V gene are SNHLY and FYNNEI. The DNA for the CDR3 is TGTGCCAGCAGCGCCCCCGGGCCCGAGGGCACAGATACGCAGTATTTT. Protein: CASSAPGPEGTDTQYF.

This clonotype was counted at least ten times. The rearrangement joins TRBV7-2 to TRBJ2-2, with D tentatively TRBD1 (7 bases). The CDR3 consists of 15 residues. Looked up from germline, CDR1 is SGHTA and CDR2 is FQGNSA. V lost 5 bases to trimming and J lost 4 bases, with 14 bases between them. The CDR3 loop reads CASSRGTEFTGELFF. Here the CDR3 DNA reads TGTGCCAGCAGCCGGGGGACAGAATTCACCGGGGAGCTGTTTTTT.

This clonotype was found once. The rearrangement joins TRBV11-2 to TRBJ2-7; a weak D match, TRBD2 (5 bases). Germline-derived CDR1 and CDR2 are SGHAT and FQNNGV. V was trimmed by 8 bases and J by 6 bases, leaving 11 bases between them. The length of the CDR3 is 11 residues. The CDR3 loop is CASLRESEQYF. The CDR3 DNA follows: TGTGCCAGCCTGAGGGAGTCCGAGCAGTACTTC. Full variable domain (missing parts from reference TRBV11-2 and TRBJ2-7): EAGVAQSPRYKIIEKRQSVAFWCNPISGHATLYWYQQILGQGPKLLIQFQNNGVVDDSQLPKDRFSAERLKGVDSTLKIQPAKLEDSAVYLCASLRESEQYFGPGTRLTVT.

This clonotype has more than one count but fewer than ten. The chain recombines TRBV4-3 with TRBJ2-3; no firm D call. CDR3 length equals 18 residues. The V and J ends lost 0 bases and 0 bases respectively, with 16 bases between them. The germline V gene encodes CDR1 LGHNA and CDR2 YSLEER. CDR3 bases: TGCGCCAGCAGCCAAGAAGCATCCGCTCGGGTTAGCACAGATACGCAGTATTTT. Its translation is CASSQEASARVSTDTQYF.

The chain has TRBV12-3 or TRBV12-4 and TRBJ1-1, with D tentatively TRBD1 (5 bases). V dropped 3 bases and J dropped 4 bases, with 15 bases sitting between them. This CDR3 has 15 amino acids. CDR3 DNA sequence: TGTGCCAGCAGTTTCTCCGGGACCCCGTCCACTGAAGCTTTCTTT. Its translation is CASSFSGTPSTEAFF.

The rearrangement links TRBV12-3 or TRBV12-4 to TRBJ1-5; D ambiguous. Trimming removed 1 base at V and 3 bases at J, with 10 bases between. The CDR3 length is 15 residues. The CDR3 loop is CASSLGLRINQPQHF. DNA for the CDR3: TGTGCCAGCAGTTTAGGTTTGAGGATCAATCAGCCCCAGCATTTT.

This clonotype has at least ten counts. The V gene is TRBV29-1, the J gene TRBJ2-7, with D perhaps being TRBD1 or TRBD2 (5 bases each). V shed 4 bases and J shed 0 bases, with 10 bases lying between them. The germline V gene encodes CDR1 SQVTM and CDR2 ANQGSEA. CDR3 length: 13 amino acids. CDR3 coding DNA: TGCAGCGTTGGTTGGGGACCCTCCTACGAGCAGTACTTC. Its translation: CSVGWGPSYEQYF.

This clonotype was seen ten or more times. The CDR3 nucleotides read TGTGCCAGCAGTCCGCCCGTCGGACAGGGGAGAGGAGGCTACACCTTC. Amino acids: CASSPPVGQGRGGYTF. V and J are TRBV12-3 or TRBV12-4 and TRBJ1-2, with 9 bases lining up with TRBD1. V dropped 5 bases and J dropped 8; count of bases not matched to a gene: 15. This CDR3 region has 16 residues.

This clonotype occurred a few times. The chain links TRBV6-5 to TRBJ2-3; perhaps TRBD2 as D (6 bases). V was trimmed by 2 bases and J by 1 base, leaving 19 bases between them. Germline assignment: CDR1 MNHEY and CDR2 SVGAGI. The CDR3 length is 18 residues. The CDR3 DNA is TGTGCCAGCAGTTACAGGGAGGTTGGGAACCGCGGCACAGATACGCAGTATTTT. Amino acid sequence: CASSYREVGNRGTDTQYF.

The rearrangement joins TRBV27 to TRBJ1-1; 7 positions agree with TRBD1. The CDR3 loop spans 15 amino acids. The V gene's germline CDR1 is MNHEY and CDR2 SMNVEV (reference sequence). The trim removed 7 bases at V and 1 base at J, leaving 9 bases unmatched. The CDR3 here is CASKPYAGGNTEAFF. CDR3 in DNA: TGTGCCAGCAAACCTTACGCAGGGGGGAACACTGAAGCTTTCTTT.

This clonotype appeared a few times. The chain joins TRBV7-6 to TRBJ2-1; 11 nucleotides line up with TRBD2. CDR1 and CDR2 (germline): SGHVS, FNYEAQ. V shed 1 base, J shed 8 bases, and the junction held 7 bases outside the gene matches. The CDR3 covers 16 residues. DNA of the CDR3: TGTGCCAGCAGCTTAGAAGGGACTAGCGGCCCCCATGAGCAGTTCTTC. Amino acids: CASSLEGTSGPHEQFF.

V gene TRBV14 combines with J gene TRBJ1-1; D gene unclear. CDR1 and CDR2 from the germline V gene are SGHDN and FVKESK. The V gene lost 0 bases and the J gene lost 6 bases, with 8 bases spanning the gap. The CDR3 loop spans 13 amino acids. The CDR3 nucleotides are TGTGCCAGCAGCCAAGATGGTTCGGCTGAAGCTTTCTTT. Protein: CASSQDGSAEAFF.

As regards this clonotype: A single base separates this from a much larger clone, so it may be a read error. The rearrangement joins TRBV20-1 to TRBJ2-1; 7 positions agree with TRBD2. The trim removed 6 bases at V and 4 bases at J, leaving 12 bases unmatched. Germline values: CDR1 DFQATT, CDR2 SNEGSKA (reference sequence). CDR3 length equals 15 residues. The CDR3: CSAERARLAYNEQFF. CDR3 nucleotides: TGCAGTGCCGAACGCGCCCGACTAGCTTACAATGAGCAGTTCTTC.

There are a few counts of this clonotype. The gene calls are TRBV20-1 and TRBJ1-4; TRBD1 is a possible D gene (5 bases). This CDR3 contains 14 residues. Trimming took 0 bases from V and 6 from J, leaving 11 bases between them. Germline values: CDR1 DFQATT, CDR2 SNEGSKA (reference sequence). DNA for the CDR3: TGCAGTGCTAGAGACAGAGGGACGGATGAAAAACTGTTTTTT. It is translated as CSARDRGTDEKLFF.

As for this clonotype: Germline and junction disagree at one end, which may indicate a read error. In DNA, the CDR3 is TGCAGTGCTGGAGATAGACGAGACGCGTTCTTC. Protein: CSAGDRRDAFF. V gene TRBV20-1 combines with J gene TRBJ2-1; D uncertain. This CDR3 spans 11 amino acids. Germline V lookup: CDR1 DFQATT, CDR2 SNEGSKA (reference sequence).

This chain uses TRBV9 with TRBJ2-1, with a possible D match to TRBD1 (6 bases). The end of the DNA fits TRBJ2-7 better, so the J call may be wrong. The germline CDR1 and CDR2 sequences are SGDLS and YYNGEE. CDR3 size: 15 residues. The CDR3 nucleotides are TGTGCCAGCAGCGTAGACAGGGTCTCCTACAATGAGCAGTACTTC. As protein: CASSVDRVSYNEQYF.

The J gene is TRBJ2-7, the V gene TRBV27; 9 nucleotides align to TRBD2. This CDR3 region has 15 residues. Germline V gene sequence: CDR1 MNHEY, CDR2 SMNVEV (reference sequence). Unmatched junction bases numbered 15, after V lost 8 bases and J lost 7 bases. The CDR3 region is CASRQDLAGYNEQYF. For the CDR3, the DNA is TGTGCCAGCCGCCAAGACCTAGCGGGGTACAATGAGCAGTACTTC.

This chain links TRBV2 with TRBJ1-2; maybe TRBD1 (5 bases). Trimming cost V 8 bases and J 4 bases, with 17 bases left between them. The CDR3 runs to 14 residues. Germline V gene sequence: CDR1 SNHLY, CDR2 FYNNEI. CDR3 coding DNA: TGTGCCAGCCAGAATGGGGGACCCATCTATGGCTACACCTTC. It translates to CASQNGGPIYGYTF.

This rearrangement joins TRBV11-1 to TRBJ2-5; 7 nucleotides match TRBD2. With V trimmed by 3 bases and J by 5 bases, 15 bases remained unmatched. Germline CDR1 and CDR2: SGHAT and FQDESV (reference sequence). CDR3 size: 17 residues. The CDR3 region is CASSFLRGEISTETQYF. DNA for the CDR3: TGTGCCAGCAGCTTTTTACGGGGGGAGATTTCTACGGAGACCCAGTACTTC.

The rearrangement joins TRBV10-3 to TRBJ1-5; D gene unclear. The V gene's germline CDR1 is ENHRY and CDR2 SYGVKD. The CDR3 contains 13 residues. Trimming cost V 6 bases and J 6 bases, with 12 bases left between them. The CDR3 spells CAIREVVGQPQHF. The CDR3 DNA reads TGTGCCATCAGGGAGGTTGTAGGTCAGCCCCAGCATTTT.